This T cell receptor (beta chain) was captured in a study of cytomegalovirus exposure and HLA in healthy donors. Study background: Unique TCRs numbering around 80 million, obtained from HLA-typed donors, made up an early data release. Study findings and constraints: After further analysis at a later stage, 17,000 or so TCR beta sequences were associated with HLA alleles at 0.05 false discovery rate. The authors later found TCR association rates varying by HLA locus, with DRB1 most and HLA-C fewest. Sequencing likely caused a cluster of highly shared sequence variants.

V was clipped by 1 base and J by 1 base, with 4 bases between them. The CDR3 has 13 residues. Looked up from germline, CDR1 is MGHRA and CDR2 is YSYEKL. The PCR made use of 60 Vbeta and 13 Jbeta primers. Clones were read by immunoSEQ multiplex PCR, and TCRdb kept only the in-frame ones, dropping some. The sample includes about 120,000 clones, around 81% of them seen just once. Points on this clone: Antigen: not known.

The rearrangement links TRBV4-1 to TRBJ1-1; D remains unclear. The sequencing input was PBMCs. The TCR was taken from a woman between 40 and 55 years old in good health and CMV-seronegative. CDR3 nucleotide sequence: TGCGCCAGCAGCCAAGTCGGGAACACTGAAGCTTTCTTT. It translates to CASSQVGNTEAFF.